Given below is one T cell receptor (beta chain) in context. The antigen it recognizes is unknown. No qualities accompany the bases; no much larger clone lies one base away. Library generation was performed with RACE. Sequenced using a NextSeq 500. During library preparation, unique molecular identifiers were attached to individual cDNA molecules so that TCRs could be counted in a quantitative, reproducible way. The original pipeline was this. The median number of TCRs per sample was over 85,000, ranging from 23,224 to 690,600. The Decombinator software suite was used to annotate the V, J and CDR3 of the TCR reads. For PS versus PT1 abundance plots, all samples were subsampled to the same number of TCRs (28,000). Expanded TCRs were defined as absent before sensitization and observed at least eight times at the 2-week time point. The public sequencing data were trimmed at Q25 with fastp and processed into clonotypes with MiXCR by TCRdb, which kept only in-frame beta chains. All rows with the same CDR3 protein become a single entry with the most common DNA and genes. These V and J calls derive from TCRdb rather than the authors' analysis. The sample profile shows over 85,000 distinct CDR3 sequences; about 10% of them were found once. The leading ten clones occupy roughly 3.1% of the sample.

The sample's time point, from its label and the paper: healthy volunteer bleed at 2 weeks. Unfractionated whole blood was collected in Tempus Blood RNA tubes, and total RNA was extracted from that blood. Roughly five healthy volunteers acted as controls for TCR sequencing and had blood drawn at day 0, 2 weeks and 6 weeks. This sample was included in a study of human T cells and chemical hapten exposure (dated by TCRdb to the early 2020s). Background for the entire study: The libraries were sequenced as a pool, and the TCR yield per sample differed mostly because of small variations in library volumes within the pool. Each blood RNA sample was used to sequence both TCR alpha and TCR beta chains. The study tracked peripheral blood TCR repertoire changes in vivo during primary and secondary sensitization to the hapten diphenylcyclopropenone (DPC) in alopecia patients.

Taken from cysteine to phenylalanine, the CDR3 has 15 residues. Only the CDR3 DNA stays, 45 bases, in frame from base 1. CDR1 and CDR2 are drawn from the germline V gene: SGHDN, FVKESK. The V end loses 4 bases and the J end loses 0 bases, and a stretch of 12 bases separates them. Results and caveats for the whole study, not just this receptor: DPC sensitization did not change how many TCRs were above 1 in 1000 frequency, and no evidence was found of alterations in global repertoire structure. After repeated subsampling, changes were observed in the strength of the expansion versus patch-test correlation and in the threshold at which the correlation became significant.

The chain was built from TRBV14 and TRBJ1-1; the D gene remains uncertain. The TCR originated in a female donor in good health. Some clones in this sample may be carry-over from other donors' samples. What was sequenced was whole blood. The DNA reads as follows: TGTGCCAGCAGCCTTTACACGGGGATGAACACTGAAGCTTTCTTT. Translated, this is CASSLYTGMNTEAFF. With the rest looked up from the reference TRBV14 and TRBJ1-1 genes rather than sequenced, the full variable domain is EAGVTQFPSHSVIEKGQTVTLRCDPISGHDNLYWYRRVMGKEIKFLLHFVKESKQDESGMPNNRFLAERTGGTYSTLKVQPAELEDSGVYFCASSLYTGMNTEAFFGQGTRLTVV.